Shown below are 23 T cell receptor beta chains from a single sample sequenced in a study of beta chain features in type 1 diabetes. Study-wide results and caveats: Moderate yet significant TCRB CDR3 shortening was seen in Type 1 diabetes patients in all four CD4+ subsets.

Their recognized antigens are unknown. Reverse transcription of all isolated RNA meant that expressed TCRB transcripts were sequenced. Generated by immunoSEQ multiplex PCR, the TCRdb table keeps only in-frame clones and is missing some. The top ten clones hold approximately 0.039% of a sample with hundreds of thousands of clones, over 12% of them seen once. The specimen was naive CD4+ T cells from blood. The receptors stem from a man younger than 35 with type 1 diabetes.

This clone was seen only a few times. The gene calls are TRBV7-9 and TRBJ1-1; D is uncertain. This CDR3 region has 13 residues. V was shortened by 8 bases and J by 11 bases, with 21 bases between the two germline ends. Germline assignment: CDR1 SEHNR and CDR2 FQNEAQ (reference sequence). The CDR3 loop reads CASLTLAYRSAFF. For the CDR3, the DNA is TGTGCCAGCCTTACCCTAGCTTATAGGTCGGCTTTCTTT.

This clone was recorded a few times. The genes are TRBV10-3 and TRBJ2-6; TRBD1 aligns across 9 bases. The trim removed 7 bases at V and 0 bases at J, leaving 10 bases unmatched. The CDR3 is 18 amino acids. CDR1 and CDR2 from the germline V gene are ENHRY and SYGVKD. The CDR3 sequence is CAITQDRGHPSGANVLTF. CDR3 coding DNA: TGTGCCATCACCCAGGACAGGGGTCACCCCTCTGGGGCCAACGTCCTGACTTTC.

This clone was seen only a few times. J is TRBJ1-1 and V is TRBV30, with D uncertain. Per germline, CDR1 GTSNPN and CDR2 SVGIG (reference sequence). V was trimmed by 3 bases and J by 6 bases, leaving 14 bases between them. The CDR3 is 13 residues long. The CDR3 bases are TGTGCCTGGAGCCGTGCCCTTTTGGCTGAAGCTTTCTTT. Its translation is CAWSRALLAEAFF.

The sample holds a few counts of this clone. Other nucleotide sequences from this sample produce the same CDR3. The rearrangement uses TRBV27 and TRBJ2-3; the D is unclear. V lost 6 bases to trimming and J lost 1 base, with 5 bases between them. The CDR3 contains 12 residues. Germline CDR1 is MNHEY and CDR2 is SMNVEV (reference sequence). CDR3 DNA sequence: TGTGCCAGCAGGGAACGCACAGATACGCAGTATTTT. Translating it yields CASRERTDTQYF.

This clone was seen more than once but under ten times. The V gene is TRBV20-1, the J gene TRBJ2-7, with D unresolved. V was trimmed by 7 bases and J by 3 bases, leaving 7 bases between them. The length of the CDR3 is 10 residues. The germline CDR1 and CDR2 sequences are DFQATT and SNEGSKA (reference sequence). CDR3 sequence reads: CSGGNYEQYF. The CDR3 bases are TGCAGTGGTGGAAACTACGAGCAGTACTTC.

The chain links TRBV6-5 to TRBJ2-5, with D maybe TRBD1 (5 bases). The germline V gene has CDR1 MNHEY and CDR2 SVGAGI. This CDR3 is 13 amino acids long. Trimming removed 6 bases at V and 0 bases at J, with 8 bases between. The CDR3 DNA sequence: TGTGCCAGCAGCGGACAAAACCAAGAGACCCAGTACTTC. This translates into CASSGQNQETQYF.

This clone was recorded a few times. The chain's CDR3 is CASSSLGGGGYGYTF. In nucleotides, the CDR3 is TGTGCCAGCAGCTCTCTCGGAGGGGGCGGCTATGGCTACACCTTC. The chain carries TRBV7-9 and TRBJ1-2, with 7 nucleotides matching TRBD1. The germline V gene has CDR1 SEHNR and CDR2 FQNEAQ (reference sequence). V shed 4 bases, J shed 4 bases, and the junction held 9 bases outside the gene matches. The CDR3 is 15 amino acids.

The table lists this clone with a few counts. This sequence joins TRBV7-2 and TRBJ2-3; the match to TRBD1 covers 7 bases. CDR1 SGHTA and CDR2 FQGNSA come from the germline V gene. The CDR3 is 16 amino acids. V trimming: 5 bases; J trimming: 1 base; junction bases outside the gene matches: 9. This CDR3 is CASSINRGSGTDTQYF. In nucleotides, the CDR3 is TGTGCCAGCAGCATCAACAGGGGTAGTGGCACAGATACGCAGTATTTT.

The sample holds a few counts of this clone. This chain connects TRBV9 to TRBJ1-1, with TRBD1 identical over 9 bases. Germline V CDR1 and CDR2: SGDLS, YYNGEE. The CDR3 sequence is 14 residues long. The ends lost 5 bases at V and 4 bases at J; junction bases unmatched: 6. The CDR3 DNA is TGTGCCAGCAGAAGGACAGGGGAGGCCACTGAAGCTTTCTTT. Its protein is CASRRTGEATEAFF.

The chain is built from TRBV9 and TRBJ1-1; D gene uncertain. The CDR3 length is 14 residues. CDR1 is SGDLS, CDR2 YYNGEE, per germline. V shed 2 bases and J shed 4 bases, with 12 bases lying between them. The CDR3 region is CASSVRPEGTEAFF. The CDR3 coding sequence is TGTGCCAGCAGCGTGAGGCCGGAAGGCACTGAAGCTTTCTTT.

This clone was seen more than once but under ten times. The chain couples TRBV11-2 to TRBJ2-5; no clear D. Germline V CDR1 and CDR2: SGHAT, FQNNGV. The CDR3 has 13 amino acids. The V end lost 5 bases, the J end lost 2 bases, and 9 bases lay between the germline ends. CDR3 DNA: TGTGCCAGCAGCGCAGGAGATCAAGAGACCCAGTACTTC. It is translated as CASSAGDQETQYF.

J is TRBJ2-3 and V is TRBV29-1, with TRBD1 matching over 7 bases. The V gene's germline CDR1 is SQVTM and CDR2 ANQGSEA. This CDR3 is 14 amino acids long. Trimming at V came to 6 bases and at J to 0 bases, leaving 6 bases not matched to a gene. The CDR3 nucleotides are TGCAGCGTGCTTGGGACAGCCAGCACAGATACGCAGTATTTT. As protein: CSVLGTASTDTQYF.

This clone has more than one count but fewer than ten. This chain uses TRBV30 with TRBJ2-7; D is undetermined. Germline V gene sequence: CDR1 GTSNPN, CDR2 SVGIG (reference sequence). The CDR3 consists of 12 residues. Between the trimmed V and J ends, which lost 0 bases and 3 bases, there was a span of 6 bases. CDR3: CAWSVGRYEQYF. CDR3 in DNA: TGTGCCTGGAGTGTAGGACGCTACGAGCAGTACTTC.

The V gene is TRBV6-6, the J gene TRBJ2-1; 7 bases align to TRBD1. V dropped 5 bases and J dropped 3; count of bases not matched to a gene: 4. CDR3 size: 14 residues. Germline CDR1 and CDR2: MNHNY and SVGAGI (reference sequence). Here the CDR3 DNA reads TGTGCCAGCAGTCTGGGACAGATCTACAATGAGCAGTTCTTC. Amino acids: CASSLGQIYNEQFF.

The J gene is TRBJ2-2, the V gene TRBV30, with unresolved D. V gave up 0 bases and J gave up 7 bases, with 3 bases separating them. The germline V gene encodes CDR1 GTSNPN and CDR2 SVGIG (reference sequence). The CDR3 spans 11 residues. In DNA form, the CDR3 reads TGTGCCTGGAGTGTAAACGGGGAGCTGTTTTTT. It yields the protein CAWSVNGELFF.

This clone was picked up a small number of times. CDR3 residues: CASSERGEQYF. The DNA of the CDR3 is TGTGCCAGCAGTGAAAGGGGCGAGCAGTACTTC. The rearrangement uses TRBV25-1 and TRBJ2-7; D might be TRBD1 (5 bases). Germline CDR1 is MGHDK and CDR2 is SYGVNS. Trimming pared 2 bases from V and 6 bases from J, leaving 5 bases between. The CDR3 totals 11 residues.

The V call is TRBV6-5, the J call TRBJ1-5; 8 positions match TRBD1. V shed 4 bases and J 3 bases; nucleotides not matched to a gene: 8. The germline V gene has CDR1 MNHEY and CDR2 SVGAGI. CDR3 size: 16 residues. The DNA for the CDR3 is TGTGCCAGCAGTTCCAGACGGACAGGGATCAATCAGCCCCAGCATTTT. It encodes CASSSRRTGINQPQHF.

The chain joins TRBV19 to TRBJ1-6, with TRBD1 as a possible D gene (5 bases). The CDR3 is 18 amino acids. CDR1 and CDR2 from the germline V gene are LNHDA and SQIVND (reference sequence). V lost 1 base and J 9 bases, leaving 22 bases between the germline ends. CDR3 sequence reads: CASSIGVAGPTGSSPLHF. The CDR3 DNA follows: TGTGCCAGTAGTATAGGGGTTGCGGGGCCTACGGGGAGTTCACCCCTCCACTTT.

The CDR3 DNA is TGTGCCAGCAGTTTACTCAGGGAACAGCATGGCTACACCTTC. It yields the protein CASSLLREQHGYTF. The chain carries TRBV27 and TRBJ1-2; D is perhaps TRBD1 (5 bases). Germline V gene lookup returns CDR1 MNHEY and CDR2 SMNVEV (reference sequence). Trimming removed 2 bases from V and 6 bases from J, with 13 bases in between. The CDR3 is 14 amino acids.

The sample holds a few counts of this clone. The CDR3 coding sequence is TGTGCCAGCAGCGATACAGGGGGGAGCACTGAAGCTTTCTTT. It is translated as CASSDTGGSTEAFF. This chain connects TRBV6-6 to TRBJ1-1; 8 bases are shared with TRBD1. This CDR3 has 14 residues. V was clipped by 6 bases and J by 4 bases; unmatched bases: 7. Germline V lookup: CDR1 MNHNY, CDR2 SVGAGI (reference sequence).

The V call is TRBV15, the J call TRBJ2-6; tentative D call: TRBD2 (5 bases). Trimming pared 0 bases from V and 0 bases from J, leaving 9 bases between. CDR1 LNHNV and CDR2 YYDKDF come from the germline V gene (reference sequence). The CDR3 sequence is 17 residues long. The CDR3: CATSRDRGGSGANVLTF. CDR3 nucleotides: TGTGCCACCAGCAGAGATCGAGGAGGCTCTGGGGCCAACGTCCTGACTTTC.

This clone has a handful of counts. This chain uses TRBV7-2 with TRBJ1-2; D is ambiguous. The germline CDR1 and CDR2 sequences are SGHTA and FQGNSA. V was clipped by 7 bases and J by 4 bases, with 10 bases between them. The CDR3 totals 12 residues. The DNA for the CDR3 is TGTGCCAGCAAACCTGATTCCTATGGCTACACCTTC. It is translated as CASKPDSYGYTF.

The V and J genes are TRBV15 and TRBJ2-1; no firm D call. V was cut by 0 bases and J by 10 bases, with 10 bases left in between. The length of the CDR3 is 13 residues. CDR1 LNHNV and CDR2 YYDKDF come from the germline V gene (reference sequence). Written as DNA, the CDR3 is TGTGCCACCAGCAGAGATAGGCTTGAGGAGCAGTTCTTC. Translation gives CATSRDRLEEQFF.